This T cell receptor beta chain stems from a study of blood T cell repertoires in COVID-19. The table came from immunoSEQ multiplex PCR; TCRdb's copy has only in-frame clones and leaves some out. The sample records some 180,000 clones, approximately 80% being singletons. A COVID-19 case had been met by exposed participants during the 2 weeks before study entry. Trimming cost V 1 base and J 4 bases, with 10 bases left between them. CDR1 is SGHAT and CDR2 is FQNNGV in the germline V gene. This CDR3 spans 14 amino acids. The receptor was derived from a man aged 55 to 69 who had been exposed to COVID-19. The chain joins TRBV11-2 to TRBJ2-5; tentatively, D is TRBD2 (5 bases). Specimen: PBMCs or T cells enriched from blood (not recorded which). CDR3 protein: CASSLVLGIETQYF. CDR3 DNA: TGTGCCAGCAGCTTAGTTCTCGGGATAGAGACCCAGTACTTC.